These T cell receptor beta chains were read from a single sample in a study of molecular identifiers for immune sequencing clone quantification. TCRdb re-called the PCR reads with MiXCR, one entry per CDR3 protein. The data contain over 300,000 distinct CDR3 sequences, 24% of them singletons. The sequenced sample consisted of naive CD8+ T cells from blood, with Jurkat cell RNA spiked in. The source is a human donor in good health. Some libraries in this study had Jurkat cell RNA spiked in. Each CDR3 is given with its conserved first and last residue. Each record gives: V gene, D gene, J gene, clone size, CDR3 DNA, CDR3 protein. A D gene is named only where the DNA matches it firmly. Where a row states a size, it is once, few, many or the class of an expanded clone; other rows omit it.

V: TRBV20-1
D: NA
J: TRBJ2-3
size: NA
DNA: TGCAGTGCTCCAGATGAGGACAGACACACAGATACGCAGTATTTT
CDR3: CSAPDEDRHTDTQYF

V: TRBV4-3
D: TRBD1
J: TRBJ1-1
size: few
DNA: TGCGCCAGCAGCGCATGGACAGGGGGCGTTCGGAACACTGAAGCTTTCTTT
CDR3: CASSAWTGGVRNTEAFF

V: TRBV15
D: NA
J: TRBJ2-2
size: NA
DNA: TGTGCCACCAGCAGCGGAAGGGGTGGCACCGGGGAGCTGTTTTTT
CDR3: CATSSGRGGTGELFF

V: TRBV11-2
D: NA
J: TRBJ2-3
size: few
DNA: TGTGCCAGCAGCCTTCGGACAGTAACATATACGCAGTATTTT
CDR3: CASSLRTVTYTQYF

V: TRBV19
D: NA
J: TRBJ1-1
size: NA
DNA: TGTGCCAGTTTGGCCAATAACTTCATGAACACTGAAGCTTTCTTT
CDR3: CASLANNFMNTEAFF

V: TRBV29-1
D: TRBD1
J: TRBJ1-2
size: few
DNA: TGCAGCGCAAGACAGGGCGCCTATGGCTACACCTTC
CDR3: CSARQGAYGYTF

V: TRBV4-3
D: NA
J: TRBJ1-5
size: many
DNA: TGCGCCAGCAGCCAAGATTTCAGTATTAGCAATCAGCCCCAGCATTTT
CDR3: CASSQDFSISNQPQHF

V: TRBV27
D: NA
J: TRBJ2-3
size: NA
DNA: TGTGCCAGCGGGACGGGGACCACAGATACGCAGTATTTT
CDR3: CASGTGTTDTQYF

V: TRBV27
D: NA
J: TRBJ1-1
size: NA
DNA: TGTGTCAGCAGTTTAGGAAGCCACGGGACTGAAGCTTTCTTT
CDR3: CVSSLGSHGTEAFF

V: TRBV11-1
D: NA
J: TRBJ2-7
size: NA
DNA: TGTGCCAGCAGCTTAGAGGAGGTGTACGAGCAGTACTTC
CDR3: CASSLEEVYEQYF

V: TRBV4-3
D: TRBD1
J: TRBJ1-2
size: NA
DNA: TGCGCCAGCAGCCAAGATTACGACAGGGAAATCTATGGCTACACCTTC
CDR3: CASSQDYDREIYGYTF

V: TRBV4-3
D: TRBD1
J: TRBJ1-2
size: few
DNA: TGCGCCAGCAGCCAAGATTCAGGGACAGTGACTAACTATGGCTACACCTTC
CDR3: CASSQDSGTVTNYGYTF

V: TRBV13
D: TRBD1
J: TRBJ2-2
size: many
DNA: TGTGCCAGCAGCTTAGGTCCTCAGGGGACAGACACCGGGGAGCTGTTTTTT
CDR3: CASSLGPQGTDTGELFF

V: TRBV7-6
D: NA
J: TRBJ2-7
size: NA
DNA: TGTGCCAGCAGCCGCCTCTTCGACCTCGAGCAGTACTTC
CDR3: CASSRLFDLEQYF

V: TRBV4-3
D: TRBD1
J: TRBJ1-1
size: many
DNA: TGCGCCAGCAGCCGAGATTCGGGACAGCTAAACACTGAAGCTTTCTTT
CDR3: CASSRDSGQLNTEAFF

V: TRBV4-3
D: TRBD2
J: TRBJ2-7
size: few
DNA: TGCGCCAGCAGCCACGGACTAGCGCGGGCGACCTACGAGCAGTACTTC
CDR3: CASSHGLARATYEQYF

V: TRBV21-1
D: NA
J: TRBJ1-4
size: many
DNA: TGTGCCAGCAGCAATGGGAGGAGGGATTTGGCCGATGTGAATGAAAAACTGTTTTTT
CDR3: CASSNGRRDLADVNEKLFF

V: TRBV20-1
D: NA
J: TRBJ2-7
size: few
DNA: TGCAGTGCTAGATCCCCCCCAGGGACCTACGAGCAGTACTTC
CDR3: CSARSPPGTYEQYF

V: TRBV7-9
D: NA
J: TRBJ2-7
size: many
DNA: TGTGCCAGCAGCCTAGGGGGGCACGAGCAGTACTTC
CDR3: CASSLGGHEQYF

V: TRBV29-1
D: TRBD2
J: TRBJ2-7
size: few
DNA: TGCAGCGTTGTGGGGGGGTACGAGCAGTACTTC
CDR3: CSVVGGYEQYF

V: TRBV12-3/TRBV12-4
D: NA
J: TRBJ1-1
size: NA
DNA: TGTGCCAGCAGCCGACCGGCGATGAACACTGAAGCTTTCTTT
CDR3: CASSRPAMNTEAFF

V: TRBV7-9
D: TRBD1
J: TRBJ2-3
size: few
DNA: TGTGCCAGCAGCCTACCTCTTTCGGGACAGGGGGCAGATACGCAGTATTTT
CDR3: CASSLPLSGQGADTQYF